There are a few counts of the clone carrying this T cell receptor beta chain. Its target is unknown. The entry originates in a study of CD8 T cells in ankylosing spondylitis. It was by quantitative 5'-RACE with molecular barcodes that TCR beta libraries were made. TCRdb processed the 5' RACE reads anew with MiXCR; each CDR3 protein has one entry. In the table there are approximately 400,000 distinct CDR3 sequences, 15% to 20% of which are singletons. Points from the study as a whole: There was reportedly significant enrichment of clones that were disease-linked in matched ankylosing spondylitis synovial fluid. Relatively scarce in peripheral blood, disease-linked clones were CD8+. A number of the motif variants had already been described in reactive arthritis synovial fluid and blood. Typical of ankylosing spondylitis blood, it appeared, was a TCR beta motif of several highly homologous variants.

The CDR3 has 17 amino acids. Germline V gives CDR1 LGHNA, CDR2 YSLEER. The germline V and J ends were trimmed by 5 bases and 0 bases, with 18 bases remaining between them. Source material: blood, either unsorted or a sorted T cell fraction (not recorded which). The chain uses TRBV4-3 and TRBJ2-3; possibly TRBD2 for D (6 bases). This clonotype was obtained from a male donor with ankylosing spondylitis. DNA of the CDR3: TGCGCCAGCAGCGACCGACCCGCGGGACCGAGCACAGATACGCAGTATTTT. Amino acid sequence: CASSDRPAGPSTDTQYF.